The subject of this entry is one TCR beta chain. This clone has more than one count but fewer than ten. The antigen it binds to is not known. Base qualities are not at hand, and no much larger clone is one base apart. The CDR3, cysteine through phenylalanine, is 15 amino acids long. Kept here is only the CDR3 DNA, which spans 45 bases and is read in frame from base 1. CDR1 MNHNY and CDR2 SVGAGI were looked up in the germline V gene (reference sequence). Trimming at the junction amounts to 2 bases on V and 3 bases on J, and the germline ends lie 12 bases apart. Samples from volunteer blood donors who had recovered from COVID-19 were contributed by a second Seattle source. Collaborating institutions collected whole blood in K2EDTA tubes following their own protocols. Collaborator samples were shipped for TCRbeta analysis as frozen whole blood, isolated PBMCs, or DNA extracted from either sample type.

The immunoSEQ Assay, a bias-controlled multiplex PCR, was used to amplify TCRbeta CDR3 regions from genomic DNA. The paper's data handling went like this. Nucleated cell counts per sample were estimated from amplification of reference gene primers within the assay. Sequence reads were collapsed and filtered to measure the absolute abundance of every unique TCRbeta CDR3 rearrangement. For each sample, productive Simpson clonality was calculated by taking the square root of Simpson's diversity index across productive rearrangements. TCRdb limited this immuneACCESS table to in-frame rearrangements with V and J called. A share of clones is missing; checked studies link under half to unresolved V genes, and the rest is unexplained. The V and J calls and clone size are taken from that table; D and trimming were inferred from the DNA. The sample records more than 300,000 clones, roughly 90% of which are singletons. The ten largest clonotypes hold roughly 6.7% of the sample.

This record comes from a study of blood T cell repertoires in COVID-19 (TCRdb year 2020). For the wider study: Collaborator samples came from the United States, Italy and Spain and covered acute and convalescent phases of COVID-19. The material from the prospective study consisted of cDNA or gDNA derived from T cells, B-cell-depleted T cells, or PBMCs. The dataset comprised deeply sampled blood TCRbeta repertoires from subjects exposed to, actively infected with, or recovered from COVID-19. The repertoires were released in a freely available public database intended as a resource for research on the immune response to SARS-CoV-2. The samples were drawn from two sources: the first 160 participants of the ongoing ImmuneRACE study, and approximately 1,300 subjects contributed by 6 global collaborators. Sample metadata almost always included a de-identified subject ID, COVID-19 status, age in years and sex. HLA class I and class II types, where available, came from metadata supplied by the sample provider rather than from assay-based typing.

Overall results and qualifications from the work: The amount of clinical and demographic metadata varied by source and participant and was provided uncurated.

The clonotype originates from a man aged 18 to 29 who had recovered from COVID-19. The rearranged segments are TRBV6-6 and TRBJ2-3; tentative D gene TRBD1, with 6 bases matching. The specimen sequenced was peripheral blood. The bases read TGTGCCAGCAGTTACCAGGGGTCGAGGACAGATACGCAGTATTTT. This gives the protein CASSYQGSRTDTQYF.